These T cell receptor beta chains were read from a single sample in a study of blood T cells in healthy people across ages. Each CDR3 protein is one row after TCRdb ran MiXCR on the 5' RACE reads. The sample has around 1,000,000 distinct CDR3 sequences; roughly a quarter are singletons. These data were also filed under a second study, of T cells of mothers and their children.

Specimen: blood. The receptors were gathered from a girl aged 2 to 10 in good health. Both conserved end residues are part of each CDR3. The D gene is left open where the match is weak. The size field is filled for only some rows; it gives once, few, many or a size class.

CDR3 length	J gene	clone size	V gene	D gene	CDR3 protein	CDR3 DNA
15	TRBJ1-4	.	TRBV13	.	CASSLGRTANEKLFF	TGTGCCAGCAGCTTAGGCCGGACGGCTAATGAAAAACTGTTTTTT
11	TRBJ2-7	many	TRBV28	.	CASQGSYEQYF	TGTGCCAGTCAGGGTTCCTACGAGCAGTACTTC
15	TRBJ1-5	few	TRBV6-6	TRBD1	CAINDRGGSNQPQHF	TGTGCCATCAACGACAGGGGAGGTAGCAATCAGCCCCAGCATTTT
18	TRBJ2-1	few	TRBV12-5	TRBD2	CASGLVPKASGNNNEQFF	TGTGCTAGTGGTTTGGTACCCAAGGCTAGCGGGAATAACAATGAGCAGTTCTTC
12	TRBJ2-7	few	TRBV28	.	CASSLRGSEQYF	TGTGCCAGCAGTTTGCGTGGGAGCGAGCAGTACTTC
13	TRBJ2-7	.	TRBV6-2/TRBV6-3	.	CASSRQRSYEQYF	TGTGCCAGCAGTCGACAGAGATCCTACGAGCAGTACTTC
13	TRBJ1-5	few	TRBV2	.	CASSAASALPQHF	TGTGCCAGCAGTGCAGCATCAGCTTTGCCCCAGCATTTT
14	TRBJ2-1	few	TRBV3-1	TRBD2	CASSQGASGGRQFF	TGTGCCAGCAGCCAAGGGGCTAGCGGGGGTCGTCAGTTCTTC
14	TRBJ2-1	few	TRBV25-1	TRBD2	CASSVIAGRNEQFF	TGTGCCAGCAGTGTTATAGCGGGACGAAATGAGCAGTTCTTC
14	TRBJ2-3	many	TRBV4-3	.	CASSQESGTDTQYF	TGCGCCAGCAGCCAAGAATCCGGCACAGATACGCAGTATTTT
15	TRBJ2-5	.	TRBV7-8	.	CASSPRVRREETQYF	TGTGCCAGCAGCCCCAGGGTCCGGCGGGAAGAGACCCAGTACTTC
14	TRBJ2-5	few	TRBV24-1	.	CATSDRRGPETQYF	TGTGCCACCAGTGACCGACGGGGCCCAGAGACCCAGTACTTC
15	TRBJ1-1	few	TRBV6-5	.	CASTIGVKLDTEAFF	TGTGCCAGCACTATTGGAGTTAAGCTAGACACTGAAGCTTTCTTT
14	TRBJ2-5	.	TRBV18	.	CASSPSERRETQYF	TGTGCCAGCTCACCGTCAGAGCGTCGGGAGACCCAGTACTTC
14	TRBJ2-7	.	TRBV28	.	CASVSYPEKDEQYF	TGTGCCAGCGTTTCCTACCCTGAGAAGGACGAGCAGTACTTC
14	TRBJ2-4	.	TRBV29-1	.	CSVTLWTTGYIQYF	TGCAGCGTGACACTGTGGACGACCGGTTACATTCAGTACTTC
16	TRBJ2-3	many	TRBV27	TRBD1	CASSLLDREGSDTQYF	TGTGCCAGCAGTTTGTTGGACAGGGAAGGGTCGGATACGCAGTATTTT
13	TRBJ1-4	.	TRBV29-1	.	CSVDEEGGEKLFF	TGCAGCGTTGATGAGGAGGGTGGTGAAAAACTGTTTTTT
13	TRBJ2-2	.	TRBV28	.	CASSWGSAGELFF	TGTGCCAGCAGTTGGGGGTCGGCCGGGGAGCTGTTTTTT
12	TRBJ1-5	few	TRBV20-1	.	CSAGRGDQPQHF	TGCAGTGCCGGTAGAGGGGATCAGCCCCAGCATTTT
15	TRBJ1-1	many	TRBV7-8	.	CASSLFPGVNTEAFF	TGTGCCAGCAGCCTATTCCCAGGGGTGAACACTGAAGCTTTCTTT
15	TRBJ2-7	few	TRBV20-1	.	CSASLGAGSWNEQYF	TGCAGTGCTTCCCTCGGAGCAGGGTCGTGGAACGAGCAGTACTTC
12	TRBJ2-3	.	TRBV28	.	CASYGVADTQYF	TGTGCCAGCTACGGGGTAGCGGATACGCAGTATTTT
15	TRBJ2-3	.	TRBV5-1	TRBD2	CASSYTSVGADTQYF	TGCGCCAGCAGCTATACTAGCGTGGGGGCAGATACGCAGTATTTT
12	TRBJ2-7	.	TRBV5-1	.	CASSVETDEQYF	TGCGCCAGCAGCGTGGAAACGGACGAGCAGTACTTC
15	TRBJ1-2	.	TRBV3-1	.	CASYAGTLGFYGYTF	TGTGCCAGCTATGCCGGGACACTAGGATTCTATGGCTACACCTTC
11	TRBJ2-1	.	TRBV5-1	.	CASSPGGGLFF	TGCGCCAGCAGCCCCGGAGGGGGTCTGTTCTTC
12	TRBJ2-5	.	TRBV24-1	.	CATAGREETQYF	TGTGCCACCGCTGGAAGGGAAGAGACCCAGTACTTC
18	TRBJ2-1	.	TRBV24-1	.	CATSAGRMSTTISSKQFF	TGTGCCACCAGTGCGGGCCGAATGTCAACTACAATTTCGTCTAAGCAGTTCTTC
15	TRBJ2-1	few	TRBV24-1	TRBD2	CATTDSSGAYNEQFF	TGTGCCACCACAGACTCTAGCGGGGCTTACAATGAGCAGTTCTTC
14	TRBJ2-1	few	TRBV4-1	.	CASSQDLRFNEQFF	TGCGCCAGCAGCCAAGATCTGAGATTCAATGAGCAGTTCTTC
22	TRBJ2-4	.	TRBV20-1	TRBD2	CSARDHLAGAFVQGGAKNIQYF	TGCAGTGCTAGAGATCACCTAGCGGGAGCTTTTGTACAAGGTGGGGCCAAAAACATTCAGTACTTC
17	TRBJ1-1	.	TRBV18	.	CASSPLSHSGGGTEAFF	TGTGCCAGCTCACCACTGAGCCATAGTGGGGGGGGCACTGAAGCTTTCTTT
16	TRBJ1-6	.	TRBV4-3	.	CASSQDTGPGGSPLHF	TGCGCCAGCAGCCAAGACACCGGACCTGGGGGTTCACCCCTTCACTTT
15	TRBJ2-3	few	TRBV7-2	TRBD2	CASSPPREGTDTQYF	TGTGCCAGCAGCCCCCCCCGGGAGGGCACAGATACGCAGTATTTT
15	TRBJ2-5	few	TRBV7-9	TRBD2	CASRPPGLALETQYF	TGTGCCAGCAGACCTCCGGGACTAGCTTTAGAGACCCAGTACTTC
14	TRBJ2-7	.	TRBV9	.	CASSVSGYSYEQYF	TGTGCCAGCAGCGTTTCCGGCTACTCCTACGAGCAGTACTTC
15	TRBJ2-3	.	TRBV3-1	.	CASSQVAGAGDTQYF	TGTGCCAGCAGCCAAGTCGCTGGGGCTGGAGATACGCAGTATTTT
15	TRBJ1-4	.	TRBV24-1	.	CATSDRRSGAGKLFF	TGTGCCACCAGTGACCGTAGGTCGGGGGCAGGGAAACTGTTTTTT
16	TRBJ2-7	few	TRBV7-2	TRBD2	CASSLGTAGEFYEQYF	TGTGCCAGCAGCTTGGGTACAGCGGGAGAGTTCTACGAGCAGTACTTC
15	TRBJ1-5	.	TRBV6-1	TRBD1	CASSHRGQVSQPQHF	TGTGCCAGCAGTCACAGGGGGCAGGTTAGTCAGCCCCAGCATTTT